Sequencing of this T cell receptor (beta chain) was carried out in a study of shared clonotypes between healthy human individuals. J gave up 4 bases and V 2 bases, and 7 bases lay outside the gene matches. Germline V CDR1 and CDR2: MDHEN, SYDVKM. The CDR3 length is 15 residues. TCRdb keeps only in-frame clones here, not all; method: immunoSEQ multiplex PCR. The table records millions of clones, over 85% of them present only once. This clonotype was sampled from a man in his late teens or twenties in good health. This rearrangement joins TRBV28 to TRBJ2-5, with TRBD1 identical over 7 bases. Input material: naive CD4+ T cells sorted from blood. Stated subset: CD45RA+ positively selected. CDR3 DNA sequence: TGTGCCAGCAGTTTAATGAGGGGGCCGGGAGAGACCCAGTACTTC. Translated: CASSLMRGPGETQYF.